One sample yielded the 27 T cell receptor beta chains listed below, sequenced in a study of T-cell reconstitution after alpha-beta-depleted transplantation in children. For TCRbeta, the library was prepared with unique molecular identifiers. TCRdb processed the PCR reads anew with MiXCR; each CDR3 protein has one entry. The sample comprises 640,000 or so distinct CDR3 sequences, 15% to 20% of which are singletons, and approximately 1% rests with the top ten. Sequences were derived from PBMCs from the stem cell graft donor, sampled from the stem cell graft. These receptors all come from a human donor who donated a stem cell graft to a child with acute myeloid leukemia.

This clonotype was counted a single time. At one end, the junction sequence differs from germline, possibly due to a read error. The chain uses TRBV3-1 and TRBJ1-6; 8 bases agree with TRBD1. The CDR3 is 15 residues long. CDR1 is LGHDT and CDR2 is YNNKEL in the germline V gene (reference sequence). The CDR3 region has the DNA TGTGCCACCAGCCAGACAGGGGACTATAATTCACCCCTCCACTTT. It encodes CATSQTGDYNSPLHF. The full variable domain, its missing parts supplied by reference TRBV3-1 and TRBJ1-6, is DTAVSQTPKYLVTQMGNDKSIKCEQNLGHDTMYWYKQDSKKFLKIMFSYNNKELIINETVPNRFSPKSPDKAHLNLHINSLELGDSAVYFCATSQTGDYNSPLHFGNGTRLTVT.

This chain joins TRBV20-1 and TRBJ1-2; D is unresolved. Germline V CDR1 and CDR2: DFQATT, SNEGSKA (reference sequence). CDR3 length: 14 residues. Trimming took off 5 bases at V and 2 bases at J, with 15 bases between the two ends. CDR3 residues: CSAGGGVENYGYTF. CDR3 DNA sequence: TGCAGTGCTGGCGGCGGGGTAGAAAACTATGGCTACACCTTC.

The chain employs TRBV12-5 and TRBJ2-3; D remains ambiguous. The CDR3 is 14 residues long. The V end lost 3 bases, the J end lost 1 base, and 8 bases lay between the germline ends. The germline V gene encodes CDR1 LGHNT and CDR2 FRNRAP. The CDR3 protein is CASGFSRGTDTQYF. DNA for the CDR3: TGTGCTAGTGGTTTTAGTCGGGGCACAGATACGCAGTATTTT.

This clonotype was counted many times. The rearrangement links TRBV20-1 to TRBJ1-5, with D hard to call. CDR1 DFQATT and CDR2 SNEGSKA come from the germline V gene (reference sequence). CDR3 length equals 12 residues. V gave up 3 bases and J gave up 4 bases, with 7 bases separating them. CDR3 in amino acids: CSARNENQPQHF. The CDR3 DNA sequence: TGCAGTGCTAGGAACGAAAATCAGCCCCAGCATTTT.

This clonotype was observed many times. The chain carries TRBV30 and TRBJ2-1; D not resolved. CDR1 is GTSNPN, CDR2 SVGIG, per germline (reference sequence). The V end was cut by 8 bases, the J end by 6 bases, with 11 bases between. This CDR3 has 11 residues. Written as DNA, the CDR3 is TGTGCCATTCGGGTTAGCAATGAGCAGTTCTTC. Translation gives CAIRVSNEQFF. Full variable domain (outside the CDR3, taken from reference TRBV30 and TRBJ2-1): SQTIHQWPATLVQPVGSPLSLECTVEGTSNPNLYWYRQAAGRGLQLLFYSVGIGQISSEVPQNLSASRPQDRQFILSSKKLLLSDSGFYLCAIRVSNEQFFGPGTRLTVL.

This clonotype was seen only a few times. The chain is built from TRBV29-1 and TRBJ2-7; D unresolved. The length of the CDR3 is 11 residues. CDR1 and CDR2 (germline): SQVTM, ANQGSEA. Trimming cost V 6 bases and J 4 bases, with 10 bases left between them. The CDR3 loop reads CSVLHAYEQYF. CDR3 coding DNA: TGCAGCGTCCTCCACGCATACGAGCAGTACTTC.

This clonotype has only a few counts. V gene TRBV20-1 combines with J gene TRBJ2-5, with D possibly TRBD2 on 5 matching bases. V was cut by 6 bases and J by 7 bases, with 18 bases left in between. Germline CDR1 reads DFQATT; CDR2 reads SNEGSKA (reference sequence). This CDR3 has 13 residues. In DNA form, the CDR3 reads TGCAGTGCAACCACCCCAATGAGGGCGACCCAGTACTTC. This sequence encodes CSATTPMRATQYF.

This clonotype was recorded many times. This chain links TRBV7-6 with TRBJ1-1; D gene ambiguous. This CDR3 comprises 13 residues. Trimming cost V 5 bases and J 4 bases, with 11 bases left between them. Looked up from germline, CDR1 is SGHVS and CDR2 is FNYEAQ. The CDR3 DNA is TGTGCCAGCAGCCCCAGCCAAAGCACTGAAGCTTTCTTT. Translated, it gives CASSPSQSTEAFF.

This clonotype was picked up a small number of times. The V call is TRBV11-1, the J call TRBJ2-1; D uncertain. From germline, CDR1 is SGHAT and CDR2 FQDESV (reference sequence). Trimming took off 2 bases at V and 8 bases at J, with 22 bases between the two ends. This CDR3 has 17 residues. This CDR3 is CASSLTWPDAKVDEQFF. The CDR3, as DNA: TGTGCCAGCAGCTTAACTTGGCCAGACGCTAAAGTGGATGAGCAGTTCTTC. Filled out from reference TRBV11-1 and TRBJ2-1, the complete variable domain reads EAEVAQSPRYKITEKSQAVAFWCDPISGHATLYWYRQILGQGPELLVQFQDESVVDDSQLPKDRFSAERLKGVDSTLKIQPAELGDSAMYLCASSLTWPDAKVDEQFFGPGTRLTVL.

The genes are TRBV6-2 or TRBV6-3 and TRBJ1-1; D is uncertain. The CDR3 is 14 amino acids. CDR1 MNHEY and CDR2 SVGEGT come from the germline V gene. V lost 4 bases and J lost 4, with 13 bases in between. The CDR3 reads CASSSVGYGTEAFF. Written as DNA, the CDR3 is TGTGCCAGCAGTTCGGTGGGATACGGCACTGAAGCTTTCTTT.

The chain links TRBV10-2 to TRBJ2-7, with D tentatively TRBD1 or TRBD2 (5 bases each). The length of the CDR3 is 12 residues. Trimming removed 8 bases at V and 4 bases at J, with 12 bases between. The V gene's germline CDR1 is WSHSY and CDR2 SAAADI. The CDR3 reads CASGTGDYEQYV. CDR3 nucleotide sequence: TGCGCCAGCGGGACCGGGGATTACGAGCAGTACGTC.

The chain recombines TRBV20-1 with TRBJ1-1, with D possibly being TRBD1 (5 bases). The CDR3 runs 14 residues. The germline V and J ends were trimmed by 1 base and 1 base, with 10 bases remaining between them. Germline V gives CDR1 DFQATT, CDR2 SNEGSKA (reference sequence). CDR3 in amino acids: CSARGKGQNTEAFF. As DNA, the CDR3 is TGCAGTGCTAGAGGGAAGGGGCAGAACACTGAAGCTTTCTTT.

The chain employs TRBV4-3 and TRBJ1-1; tentatively, D is TRBD1 (6 bases). CDR1 and CDR2 from the germline V gene are LGHNA and YSLEER. The ends were cut back, 1 base at V and 6 bases at J, with 15 bases in the middle. This CDR3 spans 15 amino acids. The CDR3 here is CASSQAEGGKAEAFF. The CDR3 nucleotides are TGCGCCAGCAGCCAAGCGGAAGGGGGGAAAGCTGAAGCTTTCTTT.

This clonotype was seen at least ten times. The chain is built from TRBV7-9 and TRBJ1-2; tentative D call: TRBD1 (5 bases). Trimming left V 5 bases short and J 5 bases short, with 15 bases between. From germline, CDR1 is SEHNR and CDR2 FQNEAQ (reference sequence). CDR3 size: 14 residues. DNA of the CDR3: TGTGCCAGCAGCCGCACAGGCGCCCTGTATGGCTACACCTTC. It codes for CASSRTGALYGYTF.

This clonotype was detected ten times or more. This chain links TRBV12-3 or TRBV12-4 with TRBJ2-1; the match to TRBD2 covers 9 bases. The CDR3 covers 15 residues. The ends lost 5 bases at V and 4 bases at J; junction bases unmatched: 6. The CDR3: CASSHPGLAYNEQFF. The CDR3 DNA reads TGTGCCAGCAGTCATCCGGGACTAGCTTACAATGAGCAGTTCTTC.

This clonotype was observed at least ten times. The chain joins TRBV29-1 to TRBJ2-1, with 8 bases matching TRBD2. Germline values: CDR1 SQVTM, CDR2 ANQGSEA. This CDR3 region has 15 residues. The V gene end was trimmed by 0 bases and the J gene end by 8 bases; junction bases not matched to a gene: 9. The DNA for the CDR3 is TGCAGCGTTGAAGATGACGGGGGGGTAATCTATGAGCAGTTCTTC. It yields the protein CSVEDDGGVIYEQFF.

This clonotype was seen ten or more times. A read error is possible here, since a much larger clone lies one base away. The V and J genes are TRBV12-3 or TRBV12-4 and TRBJ2-5; the D is unclear. Trimming cost V 4 bases and J 5 bases, with 5 bases left between them. CDR3 length: 11 residues. DNA of the CDR3: TGTGCCAGCAGTTCAGCGGAGACCCAGTACTTC. Translated: CASSSAETQYF.

The sample holds a few counts of this clonotype. This sequence joins TRBV6-6 and TRBJ2-7; D is uncertain. Germline lookup yields CDR1 MNHNY and CDR2 SVGAGI (reference sequence). The CDR3 is made up of 13 amino acids. V lost 6 bases and J 2 bases, leaving 11 bases between the germline ends. The CDR3 DNA is TGTGCCAGCAGCGCACCATCGCCCTACGAGCAGTACTTC. Residues: CASSAPSPYEQYF.

This clonotype showed up just a few times. This chain uses TRBV13 with TRBJ1-5; D is uncertain. V was cut by 5 bases and J by 1 base, with 6 bases left in between. The germline V gene has CDR1 PRHDT and CDR2 FYEKMQ (reference sequence). The CDR3 sequence is 13 residues long. The CDR3 loop is CASSAASNQPQHF. The CDR3 bases are TGTGCCAGCAGCGCGGCCAGCAATCAGCCCCAGCATTTT.

The V gene is TRBV27, the J gene TRBJ2-5, with TRBD1 as a possible D gene (6 bases). Germline CDR1 reads MNHEY; CDR2 reads SMNVEV (reference sequence). V dropped 2 bases and J dropped 7 bases, with 14 bases sitting between them. CDR3 length: 14 amino acids. The CDR3 nucleotides are TGTGCCAGCAGTTTACTCCAGGGGTATGGGACCCAGTACTTC. Its translation: CASSLLQGYGTQYF.

This clonotype has a handful of counts. J is TRBJ2-5 and V is TRBV10-2, with 9 bases aligning to TRBD1. CDR1 is WSHSY, CDR2 SAAADI, per germline. The CDR3 sequence is 19 residues long. V shed 3 bases and J 4 bases; nucleotides not matched to a gene: 18. DNA for the CDR3: TGCGCCAGCAGTGATTATAGACAGGGGGTGGACTTCGTAAGAGAGACCCAGTACTTC. Translated, it gives CASSDYRQGVDFVRETQYF.

This clonotype was picked up a small number of times. The chain joins TRBV6-1 to TRBJ2-7; 7 bases fit TRBD1. Germline loops: CDR1 MNHNS, CDR2 SASEGT. This CDR3 has 16 amino acids. Trimming took 0 bases from V and 6 from J; bases not matched to a gene: 11. The CDR3 nucleotides read TGTGCCAGCAGTGAAGCGCGGTCGGGACAGTCGATCGAGCAGTACTTC. The encoded protein is CASSEARSGQSIEQYF.

This clonotype was counted many times. The V and J genes are TRBV20-1 and TRBJ2-7, with 9 positions matching TRBD1. In germline, CDR1 is DFQATT, CDR2 SNEGSKA (reference sequence). The CDR3 covers 14 residues. The V segment lost 6 bases and the J segment 3 bases; nucleotides outside the gene matches: 9. The CDR3 here is CSAMQGQGYYEQYV. Here the CDR3 DNA reads TGCAGTGCCATGCAGGGACAGGGATACTACGAGCAGTACGTC.

V gene TRBV10-3 combines with J gene TRBJ2-5; a possible D gene is TRBD2 (6 bases). Germline-derived CDR1 and CDR2 are ENHRY and SYGVKD. The ends were cut back, 6 bases at V and 3 bases at J, with 11 bases in the middle. The CDR3 is 13 amino acids. The CDR3 bases are TGTGCCATCAGCCCGGGGGATGAAGAGACCCAGTACTTC. Translated: CAISPGDEETQYF.

The table lists this clonotype with many counts. The J gene is TRBJ1-3, the V gene TRBV20-1; the match to TRBD1 covers 7 bases. J was trimmed by 4 bases and V by 5 bases; bases with no gene match: 11. Germline V CDR1 and CDR2: DFQATT, SNEGSKA (reference sequence). The CDR3 runs 15 residues. The CDR3 bases are TGCAGTGCTTCCAGGGGGGGTGTGAAAGGAAACACCATATATTTT. It specifies CSASRGGVKGNTIYF.

This clonotype was counted between two and nine times. The rearrangement uses TRBV9 and TRBJ2-1; maybe TRBD2 (6 bases). The CDR3 is made up of 15 amino acids. CDR1 and CDR2 (germline): SGDLS, YYNGEE. The germline V and J ends were trimmed by 4 bases and 6 bases, with 17 bases remaining between them. The CDR3 reads CASSPSGPGVNEQFF. CDR3 nucleotides: TGTGCCAGCAGCCCCAGTGGGCCGGGGGTCAATGAGCAGTTCTTC. The full variable domain, its missing parts supplied by reference TRBV9 and TRBJ2-1, is DSGVTQTPKHLITATGQRVTLRCSPRSGDLSVYWYQQSLDQGLQFLIQYYNGEERAKGNILERFSAQQFPDLHSELNLSSLELGDSALYFCASSPSGPGVNEQFFGPGTRLTVL.

This clonotype was detected many times. The chain uses TRBV20-1 and TRBJ2-7, with 10 bases lining up with TRBD1. The trim removed 6 bases at V and 0 bases at J, leaving 2 bases unmatched. CDR1 DFQATT and CDR2 SNEGSKA come from the germline V gene (reference sequence). The CDR3 length is 13 residues. This CDR3 reads CSARTGGSYEQYF. CDR3 in DNA: TGCAGTGCCAGGACAGGGGGCTCCTACGAGCAGTACTTC.